The 26 T cell receptor beta chains reported below all come from one sample, sequenced in a study of blood T cell repertoires in COVID-19. Clones were read by immunoSEQ multiplex PCR, and TCRdb kept only the in-frame ones, dropping some. The table has about 100,000 clones, under 95% seen once; the top ten hold less than 1.5%. Sequencing used peripheral blood. The source of these receptors is a woman aged 25 to 39 with acute or convalescent COVID-19.

This clone was detected many times. The chain joins TRBV7-9 to TRBJ2-5, with a tentative D call TRBD2 (6 bases). Germline V gene data show CDR1 as SEHNR and CDR2 as FQNEAQ (reference sequence). The CDR3 has 14 residues. Trimming took off 5 bases at V and 5 bases at J, with 15 bases between the two ends. CDR3 loop: CASSRAGTYETQYF. The CDR3, as DNA: TGTGCCAGCAGCCGGGCCGGGACTTACGAGACCCAGTACTTC.

The chain has TRBV10-3 and TRBJ1-3; 8 bases agree with TRBD1. Trimming cost V 7 bases and J 4 bases; bases outside gene matches: 6. This CDR3 comprises 14 residues. CDR1 is ENHRY, CDR2 SYGVKD, per germline. The CDR3 here is CAIKSRTGGNTIYF. For the CDR3, the DNA is TGTGCCATCAAATCCCGGACAGGGGGAAACACCATATATTTT.

The genes are TRBV5-1 and TRBJ1-1; 10 nucleotides line up with TRBD1. The germline V gene encodes CDR1 SGHRS and CDR2 YFSETQ. CDR3 length: 16 residues. J lost 1 base, V lost 3 bases, and 6 bases had no gene match. The DNA of the CDR3 is TGCGCCAGCAGCTCCGGGACAGGGGATGGGAACACTGAAGCTTTCTTT. This gives the protein CASSSGTGDGNTEAFF. Variable domain in full (rest from reference TRBV5-1 and TRBJ1-1): KAGVTQTPRYLIKTRGQQVTLSCSPISGHRSVSWYQQTPGQGLQFLFEYFSETQRNKGNFPGRFSGRQFSNSRSEMNVSTLELGDSALYLCASSSGTGDGNTEAFFGQGTRLTVV.

The genes are TRBV5-5 and TRBJ1-6, with 7 bases identical to TRBD1. The CDR3 runs to 15 residues. CDR1 is SGHKS, CDR2 YYEKEE, per germline (reference sequence). The V and J ends lost 1 base and 6 bases, in that order; junction bases with no gene match: 4. The CDR3 nucleotides read TGTGCCAGCAGCTTGTTGGGACAGTTTAATTCACCCCTCCACTTT. It codes for CASSLLGQFNSPLHF.

At least ten counts were recorded for this clone. CDR3 in DNA: TGCGCCAGCAGTGAGTCGTCAGGGAATGCTGAAGCTTTCTTT. Translated, it gives CASSESSGNAEAFF. This sequence joins TRBV10-2 and TRBJ1-1; D perhaps matches TRBD1 (5 bases). The germline V gene has CDR1 WSHSY and CDR2 SAAADI. Trimming shortened V by 0 bases and J by 6 bases, and 11 bases separated the two germline ends. The CDR3 length is 14 residues.

This clone is a singleton in its sample. V and J are TRBV13 and TRBJ1-3; 8 nucleotides agree with TRBD1. The CDR3 runs 14 residues. The V gene end was trimmed by 4 bases and the J gene end by 6 bases; junction bases not matched to a gene: 5. Germline loops: CDR1 PRHDT, CDR2 FYEKMQ (reference sequence). CDR3 sequence (DNA): TGTGCCAGCAGCTCAAACAGGGGGGAAAACACCATATATTTT. Protein product: CASSSNRGENTIYF.

This chain uses TRBV18 with TRBJ1-2; possible D gene TRBD1, 5 bases. Germline CDR1 KGHSH, CDR2 LQKENI. Trimming pared 1 base from V and 7 bases from J, leaving 16 bases between. This CDR3 has 15 residues. The CDR3 sequence is CASSPQGIVGSGYTF. The CDR3 bases are TGTGCCAGCTCACCACAGGGGATCGTGGGCTCTGGCTACACCTTC. The complete variable domain, with remaining parts taken from reference TRBV18 and TRBJ1-2, reads NAGVMQNPRHLVRRRGQEARLRCSPMKGHSHVYWYRQLPEEGLKFMVYLQKENIIDESGMPKERFSAEFPKEGPSILRIQQVVRGDSAAYFCASSPQGIVGSGYTFGSGTRLTVV.

The chain joins TRBV18 to TRBJ2-1, with unresolved D. CDR3 length: 15 residues. Trimming shortened V by 3 bases and J by 1 base, and 10 bases separated the two germline ends. CDR1 and CDR2 (germline): KGHSH, LQKENI. CDR3 nucleotides: TGTGCCAGCTCACCCCACTTGGAGTCCTACAATGAGCAGTTCTTC. Translating gives CASSPHLESYNEQFF.

This rearrangement joins TRBV2 to TRBJ1-2; 11 positions match TRBD1. V shed 4 bases and J 5 bases; nucleotides not matched to a gene: 3. There are 14 residues in the CDR3. CDR1 and CDR2 (germline): SNHLY, FYNNEI. Here the CDR3 DNA reads TGTGCCAGCAGTGCGGACAGGGGGCTTTATGGCTACACCTTC. Residues: CASSADRGLYGYTF.

The chain uses TRBV15 and TRBJ2-3; 7 bases match TRBD1. This CDR3 has 17 residues. From germline, CDR1 is LNHNV and CDR2 YYDKDF (reference sequence). The junction had 12 bases not matched to a gene; V was cut back by 4 bases and J by 2 bases. Here the CDR3 reads CATSNPAGTENTDTQYF. The CDR3 DNA reads as TGTGCCACCAGCAACCCCGCCGGGACAGAGAACACAGATACGCAGTATTTT.

The V gene is TRBV7-2, the J gene TRBJ1-2; 9 bases match TRBD1. Trimming cost V 5 bases and J 7 bases; bases outside gene matches: 11. The CDR3 contains 15 residues. Looked up from germline, CDR1 is SGHTA and CDR2 is FQGNSA. CDR3 DNA sequence: TGTGCCAGCAGCACAGGACAGGGGTCCCTTAGTGGCTACACCTTC. This translates into CASSTGQGSLSGYTF.

This chain joins TRBV6-5 and TRBJ2-1, with 8 bases identical to TRBD2. Germline V CDR1 and CDR2: MNHEY, SVGAGI. V shed 4 bases, J shed 2 bases, and the junction held 4 bases outside the gene matches. CDR3 size: 15 residues. The CDR3 DNA reads TGTGCCAGCAGTTCCGGGAGGGGGACCTACAATGAGCAGTTCTTC. This gives the protein CASSSGRGTYNEQFF.

CDR3 protein: CASSIIRATNEKLFF. CDR3 DNA sequence: TGTGCCAGCAGTATAATAAGAGCAACTAATGAAAAACTGTTTTTT. The chain combines TRBV28 with TRBJ1-4; no clear D gene. CDR3 length: 15 residues. Trimming cost V 5 bases and J 0 bases, with 10 bases left between them. Germline V CDR1 and CDR2: MDHEN, SYDVKM.

J is TRBJ2-1 and V is TRBV10-3; 9 bases agree with TRBD1. This CDR3 has 14 amino acids. V trimming: 7 bases; J trimming: 8 bases; junction bases outside the gene matches: 9. From germline, CDR1 is ENHRY and CDR2 SYGVKD. In DNA, the CDR3 is TGTGCCATCAATAGACAGGGGGGCGGCGATGAGCAGTTCTTC. Protein: CAINRQGGGDEQFF.

The V and J genes are TRBV2 and TRBJ1-2; TRBD1 agrees at 8 bases. CDR3 length equals 12 residues. Germline CDR1 reads SNHLY; CDR2 reads FYNNEI. V was pared by 9 bases and J by 8 bases, with 8 bases of the junction left unmatched. The DNA for the CDR3 is TGTGCCAGACCGACAGGGGAGGGAGGCTACACCTTC. As protein: CARPTGEGGYTF. Filled out from reference TRBV2 and TRBJ1-2, the complete variable domain reads EPEVTQTPSHQVTQMGQEVILRCVPISNHLYFYWYRQILGQKVEFLVSFYNNEISEKSEIFDDQFSVERPDGSNFTLKIRSTKLEDSAMYFCARPTGEGGYTFGSGTRLTVV.

This CDR3 reads CASSLGQVYYEQYF. For the CDR3, the DNA is TGCGCCAGCAGCTTGGGCCAGGTGTACTACGAGCAGTACTTC. The V call is TRBV5-1, the J call TRBJ2-7; D is ambiguous. The CDR3 consists of 14 residues. Trimming took 0 bases from V and 3 from J, leaving 10 bases between them. Germline V CDR1 and CDR2: SGHRS, YFSETQ.

This chain joins TRBV19 and TRBJ2-7, with 7 bases aligning to TRBD1. Losses at the gene ends were 5 bases for V and 5 bases for J; bases not matched to a gene: 3. CDR1 and CDR2 from the germline V gene are LNHDA and SQIVND (reference sequence). The CDR3 covers 12 residues. Here the CDR3 reads CASSADRDEQYF. In DNA, the CDR3 is TGTGCCAGTAGTGCCGACAGGGACGAGCAGTACTTC.

The V and J genes are TRBV27 and TRBJ1-2, with D possibly matching TRBD1 (6 bases). The CDR3 consists of 14 residues. Germline CDR1 MNHEY, CDR2 SMNVEV (reference sequence). Trimming removed 6 bases at V and 4 bases at J, with 15 bases between. CDR3 nucleotide sequence: TGTGCCAGCAGACAAAGGGGGGGGAGCTATGGCTACACCTTC. Protein product: CASRQRGGSYGYTF.

The chain recombines TRBV27 with TRBJ2-3, with 13 bases that match TRBD2. Unmatched junction bases numbered 8, after V lost 5 bases and J lost 3 bases. This CDR3 comprises 17 residues. CDR1 is MNHEY and CDR2 is SMNVEV in the germline V gene (reference sequence). The chain's CDR3 is CASSATSGGAVTDTQYF. As DNA, the CDR3 is TGTGCCAGCAGTGCAACTAGCGGGGGGGCCGTAACAGATACGCAGTATTTT.

This chain connects TRBV5-1 to TRBJ2-7, with 9 bases aligning to TRBD1. After removal of 0 bases from V and 6 bases from J, the junction contained 7 bases not matched to a gene. This CDR3 contains 15 residues. Per germline, CDR1 SGHRS and CDR2 YFSETQ. CDR3 sequence (DNA): TGCGCCAGCAGCTTGGTGGGACAGGGTAGGGCCGAGCAGTACTTC. Translation gives CASSLVGQGRAEQYF.

The chain links TRBV6-2 or TRBV6-3 to TRBJ1-5; D is perhaps TRBD1 (5 bases). Germline V CDR1 and CDR2: MNHEY, SVGEGT. V was pared by 4 bases and J by 3 bases, with 22 bases between. CDR3 size: 18 residues. CDR3 protein: CASSSYPSSSRDNQPQHF. The CDR3 coding sequence is TGTGCCAGCAGTTCTTACCCCTCCTCCAGCAGGGACAATCAGCCCCAGCATTTT.

The chain is built from TRBV19 and TRBJ1-2; D is perhaps TRBD1 (5 bases). V dropped 3 bases and J dropped 4 bases, with 15 bases sitting between them. The CDR3 loop spans 15 amino acids. Germline lookup yields CDR1 LNHDA and CDR2 SQIVND (reference sequence). As DNA, the CDR3 is TGTGCCAGTAGTATCCAGGTTGCGGGACTCTATGGCTACACCTTC. Amino acid sequence: CASSIQVAGLYGYTF.

In its sample, this clone was seen once. V is TRBV4-2 and J is TRBJ1-5, with 8 bases identical to TRBD1. J gave up 2 bases and V 1 base, and 4 bases lay outside the gene matches. This CDR3 has 16 residues. CDR1 and CDR2 (germline): LGHNA, YNFKEQ. The CDR3 DNA reads as TGTGCCAGCAGCCAAGGGACAGGGAGGGGCAATCAGCCCCAGCATTTT. Encoded protein: CASSQGTGRGNQPQHF.

V gene TRBV27 combines with J gene TRBJ1-1; 7 positions agree with TRBD1. The CDR3 covers 13 residues. Trimming cost V 4 bases and J 3 bases; bases outside gene matches: 2. Germline-derived CDR1 and CDR2 are MNHEY and SMNVEV (reference sequence). Here the CDR3 DNA reads TGTGCCAGCAGTTGGGACAGTCACACTGAAGCTTTCTTT. Its protein is CASSWDSHTEAFF.

The chain recombines TRBV12-3 or TRBV12-4 with TRBJ1-2, with TRBD1 identical over 8 bases. V was pared by 10 bases and J by 8 bases, with 9 bases of the junction left unmatched. The CDR3 extends over 12 amino acids. The CDR3 DNA reads as TGTGCCACCATGGACAGGGTGGAAGGCTACACCTTC. Encoded protein: CATMDRVEGYTF.

The J gene is TRBJ2-1, the V gene TRBV14; D may be TRBD2 (5 bases). The CDR3 is made up of 16 amino acids. Trimming took off 1 base at V and 1 base at J, with 11 bases between the two ends. CDR1 and CDR2 from the germline V gene are SGHDN and FVKESK. CDR3 in amino acids: CASSQVGGWSYNEQFF. For the CDR3, the DNA is TGTGCCAGCAGCCAAGTAGGCGGGTGGTCCTACAATGAGCAGTTCTTC.